The present T cell receptor beta chain was sequenced within a study of blood T cell repertoires in COVID-19. Study information: Acute and convalescent COVID-19 samples came from the United States, Italy and Spain.

The J segment lost 4 bases and the V segment lost 5 bases, leaving 5 bases of the junction unmatched. In germline, CDR1 is SNHLY, CDR2 FYNNEI. The CDR3 has 15 residues. Recruits, aged about 18 to 100 years, lived in roughly 22 US areas. This clone was found once. TCRdb's copy holds only in-frame clones and misses some; the assay was immunoSEQ multiplex PCR. The sample carries about 200,000 clones, approximately 86% recorded once. The chain employs TRBV2 and TRBJ2-3, with 11 bases fitting TRBD2. The sequencing sample was made of PBMCs or T cells enriched from blood (not recorded which). The clonotype comes from a woman in her 30s who had been exposed to COVID-19. CDR3 coding DNA: TGTGCCAGCAGTCCCTTAGCGGGGGGGGCAGATACGCAGTATTTT. Encoded protein: CASSPLAGGADTQYF.